These T cell receptor beta chains were read from a single sample in a study of blood T cell repertoires in COVID-19. Here immunoSEQ multiplex PCR was the method, and the copy in TCRdb shows in-frame clones only, minus some. The sample consists of 120,000 or so clones, around 89% of them appearing once. Sequenced input: peripheral blood. Source of these receptors: a human donor in a cohort sampled during active COVID-19. Each CDR3 is given with its conserved first and last residue. D genes are given only for firm matches. Clone sizes are given selectively: once, few, many, or a class where the clone is expanded.

v_gene	d_gene	len	abundance	j_gene	CDR3aa	CDR3nt
TRBV7-9	TRBD1	16	few	TRBJ2-4	CASSFDGTGAMGIQYF	TGTGCCAGCAGCTTCGACGGGACAGGGGCTATGGGCATTCAGTACTTC
TRBV4-1	NA	16	NA	TRBJ2-1	CASSQDGQATSNEQFF	TGCGCCAGCAGCCAAGATGGGCAGGCTACCTCCAATGAGCAGTTCTTC
TRBV12-3/TRBV12-4	TRBD1	13	NA	TRBJ1-4	CASRQGANEKLFF	TGTGCCAGCCGACAGGGCGCTAATGAAAAACTGTTTTTT
TRBV3-1/TRBV3-2	TRBD1	15	NA	TRBJ1-1	CASSFTGQGDIEAFF	TGTGCCAGCAGTTTTACTGGACAGGGGGATATTGAAGCTTTCTTT
TRBV18	TRBD1	16	NA	TRBJ1-1	CASSPRTGGWGTEAFF	TGTGCCAGCTCACCACGGACAGGGGGCTGGGGTACTGAAGCTTTCTTT
TRBV30	TRBD1	13	NA	TRBJ2-7	CAWSPGQGYEQYF	TGTGCCTGGAGTCCGGGACAGGGCTACGAGCAGTACTTC
TRBV2	TRBD2	17	NA	TRBJ2-1	CASSNGLAGGFYNEQFF	TGTGCCAGCAGTAACGGACTAGCGGGGGGGTTTTACAATGAGCAGTTCTTC
TRBV5-3	NA	12	NA	TRBJ1-2	CARAPCRGGYTF	TGTGCCAGGGCCCCCTGTAGGGGGGGCTACACCTTC
TRBV28	NA	14	NA	TRBJ2-7	CATSEVERSYEQYF	TGTGCCACCTCGGAAGTGGAGAGATCCTACGAGCAGTACTTC
TRBV7-9	NA	14	NA	TRBJ1-1	CASSRTTGYTEAFF	TGTGCCAGCAGCCGGACGACAGGCTACACTGAAGCTTTCTTT
TRBV28	TRBD2	15	NA	TRBJ2-1	CASSLLAGPYNEQFF	TGTGCCAGCAGTTTACTAGCGGGGCCCTACAATGAGCAGTTCTTC
TRBV6-6	TRBD1	16	NA	TRBJ1-2	CASTEDRGLWNYGYTF	TGTGCCAGCACCGAGGACAGGGGGCTCTGGAACTATGGCTACACCTTC
TRBV5-1	NA	17	NA	TRBJ1-2	CASSFYGDPPLYYGYTF	TGCGCCAGCAGCTTTTACGGGGATCCACCATTATACTATGGCTACACCTTC
TRBV6-6	TRBD2	14	NA	TRBJ2-7	CASSSASGNREQYF	TGTGCCAGCAGTTCGGCCAGCGGGAACCGCGAGCAGTACTTC
TRBV7-7	TRBD2	17	once	TRBJ2-1	CASSLVPLTSGGHEQFF	TGTGCTAGCAGCTTAGTCCCCCTTACTAGCGGGGGCCATGAGCAGTTCTTC
TRBV15	NA	15	NA	TRBJ2-1	CATSESGGPYNEQFF	TGTGCCACCAGCGAGAGCGGAGGCCCCTACAATGAGCAGTTCTTC
TRBV4-2	NA	16	NA	TRBJ1-4	CASSLNPGETNEKLFF	TGTGCCAGCAGCTTAAACCCGGGGGAAACTAATGAAAAACTGTTTTTT
TRBV29-1	TRBD1	13	NA	TRBJ1-2	CSGAQGAGYGYTF	TGCAGCGGGGCCCAGGGGGCAGGCTATGGCTACACCTTC
TRBV2	NA	14	NA	TRBJ1-5	CASTPLLGNQPQHF	TGTGCCAGCACCCCATTACTGGGCAATCAGCCCCAGCATTTT
TRBV9	NA	15	NA	TRBJ1-4	CASSVGGHGGEKLFF	TGTGCCAGCAGCGTAGGCGGTCACGGCGGGGAAAAACTGTTTTTT
TRBV29-1	NA	15	NA	TRBJ2-7	CSVERLDSRPGEQYF	TGCAGCGTTGAAAGGTTGGACAGTCGGCCGGGCGAGCAGTACTTC
TRBV28	NA	15	many	TRBJ2-7	CASSLVGKGTYEQYF	TGTGCCAGCAGTTTGGTCGGGAAAGGGACCTACGAGCAGTACTTC
TRBV7-6	NA	17	few	TRBJ2-1	CASSLGPRGDDYNEQFF	TGTGCCAGCAGCTTAGGTCCCCGCGGGGACGATTACAATGAGCAGTTCTTC
TRBV7-9	NA	15	NA	TRBJ1-1	CASSLRKNRRVEAFF	TGTGCCAGCAGCCTAAGGAAGAACAGGAGAGTTGAAGCTTTCTTT
TRBV7-2	TRBD1	14	NA	TRBJ1-1	CASSLVPGGTEAFF	TGTGCCAGCAGCTTAGTGCCAGGGGGCACTGAAGCTTTCTTT
TRBV3-1/TRBV3-2	NA	14	NA	TRBJ1-1	CASGRRGSNTEAFF	TGTGCCAGCGGCAGACGGGGGTCGAACACTGAAGCTTTCTTT
TRBV13	NA	16	NA	TRBJ2-1	CASSPQGLPSYNEQFF	TGTGCCAGCAGCCCCCAGGGTCTACCCTCCTACAATGAGCAGTTCTTC
TRBV30	TRBD1	13	NA	TRBJ1-2	CAWRETGSNGYTF	TGTGCCTGGAGAGAGACAGGGAGCAATGGCTACACCTTC
TRBV18	TRBD2	18	NA	TRBJ2-6	CASSPLLAGVSGANVLTF	TGTGCCAGCTCACCACTACTAGCGGGGGTCTCTGGGGCCAACGTCCTGACTTTC
TRBV19	NA	14	NA	TRBJ2-7	CASSIDGRTYEQYF	TGTGCCAGTAGTATAGACGGCAGGACCTACGAGCAGTACTTC
TRBV6-4	TRBD1	14	NA	TRBJ1-2	CASSPGQGADGYTF	TGTGCCAGCAGTCCGGGACAGGGGGCGGATGGCTACACCTTC
TRBV7-6	NA	14	NA	TRBJ2-2	CASSQRSNTGELFF	TGTGCCAGCAGTCAACGGTCGAACACCGGGGAGCTGTTTTTT
TRBV4-1	TRBD1	15	NA	TRBJ1-1	CASSHPTGESTEAFF	TGCGCCAGCAGCCACCCCACAGGGGAGAGTACTGAAGCTTTCTTT
TRBV5-5	TRBD2	15	NA	TRBJ2-7	CASSPWMREIPEQYF	TGTGCCAGCAGCCCGTGGATGCGGGAGATCCCCGAGCAGTACTTC
TRBV6-1	TRBD2	18	NA	TRBJ2-3	CASSEILLAGGLTDTQYF	TGTGCCAGCAGTGAAATTCTTCTAGCGGGGGGACTCACAGATACGCAGTATTTT
TRBV28	NA	15	NA	TRBJ1-5	CASSLQGQGNQPQHF	TGTGCCAGCAGTCTACAGGGTCAGGGCAATCAGCCCCAGCATTTT
TRBV7-9	NA	15	NA	TRBJ1-2	CASSPRTTGFDGYTF	TGTGCCAGCAGCCCGAGGACAACAGGGTTCGACGGCTACACCTTC
TRBV28	NA	15	NA	TRBJ1-1	CASSFLQGSATEAFF	TGTGCCAGCAGTTTTTTACAGGGAAGCGCCACTGAAGCTTTCTTT
TRBV2	NA	12	NA	TRBJ2-1	CASNFLRPPLFF	TGTGCCAGCAATTTTCTGAGGCCCCCCCTGTTCTTC
TRBV28	TRBD1	16	NA	TRBJ1-4	CASSLSGQGISEKLFF	TGTGCCAGCAGTTTATCCGGACAGGGCATAAGTGAAAAACTGTTTTTT
TRBV5-4	NA	13	NA	TRBJ1-1	CASSDRSNTEAFF	TGTGCCAGCAGCGACAGGAGCAACACTGAAGCTTTCTTT
TRBV7-9	TRBD1	15	NA	TRBJ1-4	CASSLTGGNNEKLFF	TGTGCCAGCAGCTTAACAGGGGGCAATAATGAAAAACTGTTTTTT
TRBV30	NA	14	NA	TRBJ1-2	CAWTVEGYGDGYTF	TGTGCCTGGACCGTCGAGGGTTATGGGGATGGCTACACCTTC
TRBV5-1	TRBD1	14	NA	TRBJ1-4	CASSSGTGVEKLFF	TGCGCCAGCAGCTCCGGGACAGGGGTCGAAAAACTGTTTTTT
TRBV7-9	TRBD2	15	NA	TRBJ2-3	CASSALAGGGDTQYF	TGTGCCAGCAGCGCCCTAGCGGGGGGTGGCGATACGCAGTATTTT
TRBV7-6	NA	16	NA	TRBJ2-5	CASSHDGTGEVETQYF	TGTGCCAGCAGTCACGACGGAACAGGGGAGGTAGAGACCCAGTACTTC
TRBV3-1/TRBV3-2	TRBD2	13	NA	TRBJ2-7	CASSPGLDYEQYF	TGTGCCAGCAGCCCAGGACTAGATTACGAGCAGTACTTC
TRBV7-9	TRBD1	16	NA	TRBJ1-6	CASSSYGTGAGSPLHF	TGTGCCAGCAGCTCATACGGGACAGGGGCTGGTTCACCCCTCCACTTT
TRBV5-5	NA	15	NA	TRBJ1-6	CASTAARGNNSPLHF	TGTGCCAGCACCGCCGCCAGGGGAAATAATTCACCCCTCCACTTT
TRBV6-1	NA	13	NA	TRBJ2-2	CASSEAGVGELFF	TGTGCCAGCAGTGAAGCAGGGGTCGGGGAGCTGTTTTTT
TRBV6-5	NA	15	NA	TRBJ2-3	CASSSQGWSTDTQYF	TGTGCCAGCAGTTCTCAGGGGTGGAGCACAGATACGCAGTATTTT
TRBV2	NA	13	NA	TRBJ2-1	CASSELQYNEQFF	TGTGCCAGCAGTGAGTTACAGTACAATGAGCAGTTCTTC